This T cell receptor (beta chain) derives from a study of Graves' ophthalmopathy and Graves' hyperthyroidism. Amplified material comprised TCR beta CDR3 regions derived from RNA transcripts. First-round RT-PCR employed HTBI primers, with a second-round multiplex PCR after it. One entry per CDR3 protein, called by TCRdb with MiXCR from the multiplex PCR reads. The data contain roughly 600,000 distinct CDR3 sequences, roughly 40% of them singletons. Study findings and constraints: Blood shared most expanded thyroid clonotypes above 0.001 frequency.

Patients were left out if they had other autoimmune diseases, uncontrolled infections, pregnancy or lactation. From germline, CDR1 is MDHEN and CDR2 SYDVKM. Losses at the gene ends were 3 bases for V and 0 bases for J; bases not matched to a gene: 2. The CDR3 has 16 amino acids. This clonotype was recorded a few times. Its specificity is unknown. This receptor was identified in an adult man with Graves' hyperthyroidism. Sequenced: peripheral blood or thyroid tissue (not recorded which). The V call is TRBV28, the J call TRBJ2-5; 12 nucleotides agree with TRBD2. The CDR3 DNA is TGTGCCAGCAGTTTCGGACTAGCGGGGAACCAAGAGACCCAGTACTTC. Its translation: CASSFGLAGNQETQYF.